This TCR beta chain was sequenced in a study of a mutant IDH1 vaccine in newly diagnosed glioma. Study-wide context: Sex among treated patients split about 60% male, about 40% female; mean age was roughly 40 years.

Looked up from germline, CDR1 is SEHNR and CDR2 is FQNEAQ (reference sequence). The length of the CDR3 is 16 residues. V trimming: 5 bases; J trimming: 4 bases; junction bases outside the gene matches: 9. The time point was: week 5, during vaccination. All doses held 300 ug of mutant IDH1 20-mer peptide, with topical imiquimod. Assay: immunoSEQ multiplex PCR; the TCRdb copy retains only in-frame clones and omits some. The top ten hold more than 3% of the sample, which has nearly 55,000 clones, 75% to 85% seen once. With respect to this clone: Its antigen is currently unknown.

Specimen: PBMCs, collected from a glioma patient whose treatment included an IDH1 peptide vaccine. This TCR came from a man aged 30 to 39 with glioma. This chain connects TRBV7-9 to TRBJ1-4; 8 nucleotides agree with TRBD1. Here the CDR3 reads CASSDNRQGLNEKLFF. CDR3 DNA sequence: TGTGCCAGCAGCGATAACCGACAGGGGCTTAATGAAAAACTGTTTTTT. Looking up the rest from reference TRBV7-9 and TRBJ1-4 gives the full variable domain: DTGVSQNPRHKITKRGQNVTFRCDPISEHNRLYWYRQTLGQGPEFLTYFQNEAQLEKSRLLSDRFSAERPKGSFSTLEIQRTEQGDSAMYLCASSDNRQGLNEKLFFGSGTQLSVL.